This paragraph covers one T cell receptor (beta chain) sequence. What it recognizes is unknown. Patients each gave 1 to 8 samples, pretreatment and on-treatment. The data were produced by immunoSEQ multiplex PCR, yet TCRdb's version contains in-frame clones alone and is incomplete. The sample consists of some 20,000 clones, 85% to 90% of them appearing once. The CDR3 totals 17 residues. Trimming took 6 bases from V and 5 from J; bases not matched to a gene: 10. Germline CDR1 is SNHLY and CDR2 is FYNNEI. These data are taken from a study of PD-L1 blockade in urothelial cancer. On the study more broadly: Patients had been given 0 to 3 earlier chemotherapy regimens.

Study-wide findings and caveats: Prediction of better survival came from below-median pretreatment blood TCR clonality.

This receptor was taken from a man aged 45-60 years with urothelial cancer. V usage is TRBV2 and J usage is TRBJ1-4; 12 bases are shared with TRBD1. The sequenced sample was PBMCs, obtained around atezolizumab (anti-PD-L1) treatment. CDR3 nucleotides: TGTGCCAGCAGCTTGTGGGGACAGGGGGCGGTCAATGAAAAACTGTTTTTT. Residues: CASSLWGQGAVNEKLFF.